This T cell receptor (beta chain) was recorded in a study of tumor and adjacent non-tumor tissue in lung cancer. From germline, CDR1 is MGHDK and CDR2 SYGVNS. There are 14 residues in the CDR3. The template was RNA from unsorted bulk tissue. This clonotype appeared a single time. At one boundary the junction diverges from the germline segment, which might be a read error. Three rounds of nested PCR, following a modified ARM-PCR protocol, produced the TCRbeta library. TCRdb re-called the multiplex PCR reads with MiXCR, one entry per CDR3 protein. The table includes approximately 100,000 distinct CDR3 sequences, 75% detected once.

Sequenced sample: lung tumor tissue. The sequence came from a woman in her fifties or sixties with non-small cell lung cancer. The chain carries TRBV25-1 and TRBJ2-3; a possible D gene is TRBD1 (5 bases). The CDR3 nucleotides read TGTGCCAATAAGGACACCACCAGCACACATACGCAGTATTTT. Amino acids: CANKDTTSTHTQYF.